This TCR beta chain appears in the sequencing data of a study of CD8+ T cells in alopecia areata. Comments on this clone: Its target is unknown.

Study results and limitations: Among the top 100, expanded CD8+ clones were significantly decreased by tofacitinib, as was scalp clonality. How baseline CD8+ expansion relates to response remains uncertain (there was one nonresponder).

With V trimmed by 4 bases and J by 6 bases, 10 bases remained unmatched. Germline CDR1 and CDR2: SQVTM and ANQGSEA. The CDR3 is 14 amino acids. As for treatment: oral pan-JAK inhibitor, 5-10 mg twice daily. Peripheral blood and lesional scalp punch biopsies came from alopecia areata patients. From PBMCs, CD4+ and CD8+ T cells were sorted. cDNA serving as the sequencing template came from extracted, reverse transcribed RNA. The protocol was immunoSEQ multiplex PCR, while the TCRdb copy is restricted to in-frame clones and leaves out a portion. The profile shows fewer than 250,000 clones, roughly 40% of them singletons.

The genes are TRBV29-1 and TRBJ2-7; 9 positions match TRBD1. Sequences were derived from CD4+ T cells sorted from blood, sampled at roughly week 36, from a patient treated with tofacitinib. The receptor was isolated from a human donor with alopecia areata. CDR3 bases: TGCAGCGTTGCCCCCGGGACAGGGTCCCTCGAGCAGTACTTC. This encodes CSVAPGTGSLEQYF.